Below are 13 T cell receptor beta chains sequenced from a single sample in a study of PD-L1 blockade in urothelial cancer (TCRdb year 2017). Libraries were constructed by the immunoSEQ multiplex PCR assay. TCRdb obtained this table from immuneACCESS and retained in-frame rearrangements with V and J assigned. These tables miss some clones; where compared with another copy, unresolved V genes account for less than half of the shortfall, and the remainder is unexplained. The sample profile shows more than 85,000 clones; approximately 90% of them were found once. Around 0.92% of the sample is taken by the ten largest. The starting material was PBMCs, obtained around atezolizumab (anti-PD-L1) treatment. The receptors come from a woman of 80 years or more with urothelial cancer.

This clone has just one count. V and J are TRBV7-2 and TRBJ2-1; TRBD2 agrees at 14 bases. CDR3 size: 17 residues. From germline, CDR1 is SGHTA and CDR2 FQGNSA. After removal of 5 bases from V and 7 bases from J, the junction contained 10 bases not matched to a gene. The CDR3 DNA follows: TGTGCCAGCAGCACGGGACTAGCGGGAGTTCAGGCAAATGAGCAGTTCTTC. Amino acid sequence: CASSTGLAGVQANEQFF.

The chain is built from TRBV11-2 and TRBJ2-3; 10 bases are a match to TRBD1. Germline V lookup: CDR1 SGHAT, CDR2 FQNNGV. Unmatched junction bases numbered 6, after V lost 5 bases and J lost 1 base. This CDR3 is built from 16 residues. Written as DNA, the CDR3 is TGTGCCAGCAGCCTCCGGACAGGGGGGGGCACAGATACGCAGTATTTT. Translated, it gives CASSLRTGGGTDTQYF.

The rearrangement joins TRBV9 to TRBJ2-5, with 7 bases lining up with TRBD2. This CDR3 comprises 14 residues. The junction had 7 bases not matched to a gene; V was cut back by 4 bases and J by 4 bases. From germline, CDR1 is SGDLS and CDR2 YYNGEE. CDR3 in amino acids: CASSPSAGLETQYF. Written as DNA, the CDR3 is TGTGCCAGCAGCCCCTCAGCGGGATTAGAGACCCAGTACTTC.

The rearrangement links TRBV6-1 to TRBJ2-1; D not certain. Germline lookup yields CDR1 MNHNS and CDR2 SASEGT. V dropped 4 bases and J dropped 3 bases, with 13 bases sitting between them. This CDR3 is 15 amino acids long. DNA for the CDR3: TGTGCCAGCAGTGCGTCCGCCGGCGGCTACAATGAGCAGTTCTTC. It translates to CASSASAGGYNEQFF.

The CDR3 loop reads CASSDPSGGKQETQYF. The CDR3 region has the DNA TGTGCCAGCAGCGACCCTAGCGGGGGCAAACAAGAGACCCAGTACTTC. This chain connects TRBV11-2 to TRBJ2-5; TRBD2 matches at 10 bases. Germline assignment: CDR1 SGHAT and CDR2 FQNNGV. The CDR3 runs to 16 residues. The V gene end was trimmed by 5 bases and the J gene end by 2 bases; junction bases not matched to a gene: 8.

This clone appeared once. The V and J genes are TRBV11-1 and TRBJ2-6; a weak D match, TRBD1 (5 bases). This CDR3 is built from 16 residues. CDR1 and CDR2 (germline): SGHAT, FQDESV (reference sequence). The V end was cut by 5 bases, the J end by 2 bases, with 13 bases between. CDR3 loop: CASSLQGGAGANVLTF. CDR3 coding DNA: TGTGCCAGCAGCCTTCAGGGTGGGGCTGGGGCCAACGTCCTGACTTTC.

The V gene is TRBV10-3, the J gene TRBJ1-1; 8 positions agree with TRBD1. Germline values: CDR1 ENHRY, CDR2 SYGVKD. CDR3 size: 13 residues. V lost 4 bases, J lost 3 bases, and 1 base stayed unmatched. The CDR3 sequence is CAISGGQDTEAFF. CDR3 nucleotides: TGTGCCATCAGTGGGGGACAGGACACTGAAGCTTTCTTT.

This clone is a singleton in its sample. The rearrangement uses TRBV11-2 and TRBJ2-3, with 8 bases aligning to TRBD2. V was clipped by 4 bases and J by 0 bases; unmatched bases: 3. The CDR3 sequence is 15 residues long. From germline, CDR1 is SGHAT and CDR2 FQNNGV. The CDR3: CASSSRLASTDTQYF. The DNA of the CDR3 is TGTGCCAGCAGCTCTCGACTAGCGAGCACAGATACGCAGTATTTT.

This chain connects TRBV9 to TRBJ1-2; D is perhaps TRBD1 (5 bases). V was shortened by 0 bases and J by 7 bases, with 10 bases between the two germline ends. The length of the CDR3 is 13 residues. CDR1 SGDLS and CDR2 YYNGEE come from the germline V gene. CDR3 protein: CASSVGGAGGYTF. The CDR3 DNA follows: TGTGCCAGCAGCGTAGGTGGGGCCGGTGGCTACACCTTC.

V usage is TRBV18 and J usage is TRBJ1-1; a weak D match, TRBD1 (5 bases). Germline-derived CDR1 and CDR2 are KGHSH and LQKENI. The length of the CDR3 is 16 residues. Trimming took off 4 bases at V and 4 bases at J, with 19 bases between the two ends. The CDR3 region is CASSLYESGGGTEAFF. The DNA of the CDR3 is TGTGCCAGCTCACTATACGAGTCGGGCGGGGGCACTGAAGCTTTCTTT. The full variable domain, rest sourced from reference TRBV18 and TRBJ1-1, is NAGVMQNPRHLVRRRGQEARLRCSPMKGHSHVYWYRQLPEEGLKFMVYLQKENIIDESGMPKERFSAEFPKEGPSILRIQQVVRGDSAAYFCASSLYESGGGTEAFFGQGTRLTVV.

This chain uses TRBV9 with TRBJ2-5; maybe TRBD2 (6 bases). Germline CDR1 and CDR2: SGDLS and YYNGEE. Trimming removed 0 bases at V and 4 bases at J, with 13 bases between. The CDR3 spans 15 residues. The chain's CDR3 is CASSVAAGSGETQYF. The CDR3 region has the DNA TGTGCCAGCAGCGTAGCTGCGGGATCGGGAGAGACCCAGTACTTC.

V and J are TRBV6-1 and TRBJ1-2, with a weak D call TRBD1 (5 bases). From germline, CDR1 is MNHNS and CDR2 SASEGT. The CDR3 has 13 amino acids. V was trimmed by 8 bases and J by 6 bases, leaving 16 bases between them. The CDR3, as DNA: TGTGCCAGCCGCGGCGCAGGGTATCATGGCTACACCTTC. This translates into CASRGAGYHGYTF.

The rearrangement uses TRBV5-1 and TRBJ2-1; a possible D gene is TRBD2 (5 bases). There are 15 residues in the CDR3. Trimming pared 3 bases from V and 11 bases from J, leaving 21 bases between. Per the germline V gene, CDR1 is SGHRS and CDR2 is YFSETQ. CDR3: CASSSLGPADGKQFF. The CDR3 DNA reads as TGCGCCAGCAGCTCCCTAGGGCCTGCTGACGGGAAGCAGTTCTTC.